This T cell receptor beta chain was captured by sequencing in a study of sequential checkpoint blockade in melanoma. Whole-study context: Patients were randomized 1:1 to nivolumab-then-ipilimumab or ipilimumab-then-nivolumab first-line. Maintenance nivolumab came after either treatment sequence. TCRbeta immunosequencing was performed on DNA from fewer than 95 pretreatment melanoma tumor samples.

Sample treatment: randomized to nivolumab then ipilimumab (arm A) or the reverse (arm B). The assay was immunoSEQ multiplex PCR, and TCRdb's table has in-frame clones only and misses some. The sample shows about 21,000 clones, roughly 30% of them seen only once. The sample in question was tumor tissue (inferred from file names), obtained from a patient given nivolumab and ipilimumab in sequence. The TCR comes from a human donor with melanoma.

CDR3 DNA: TGTGCCAGCAGCTTCGGGCAGGGGAATAATGAAAAACTGTTTTTT. This gives the protein CASSFGQGNNEKLFF. The V and J genes are TRBV11-3 and TRBJ1-4; tentatively, D is TRBD1 (6 bases). The CDR3 consists of 15 residues. Germline CDR1 reads SGHNT; CDR2 reads YENEEA. The V end lost 3 bases, the J end lost 4 bases, and 12 bases lay between the germline ends. Full variable domain (rest looked up from reference TRBV11-3 and TRBJ1-4): EAGVVQSPRYKIIEKKQPVAFWCNPISGHNTLYWYLQNLGQGPELLIRYENEEAVDDSQLPKDRFSAERLKGVDSTLKIQPAELGDSAVYLCASSFGQGNNEKLFFGSGTQLSVL.